These 23 T cell receptor beta chains originate from one sample sequenced in a study of T cells in Graves' hyperthyroidism and ophthalmopathy. TCR beta CDR3 region amplification was performed from RNA transcripts. With the HTBI primer set, the TCR CDR3 went through a first round of RT-PCR. TCRdb fed the multiplex PCR reads into MiXCR, producing one record per CDR3 protein. The sample comprises around 300,000 distinct CDR3 sequences, about 25% of which are singletons, and approximately 30% rests with the top ten. Sample: blood. These receptors came from a man in his forties with Graves' hyperthyroidism that later progressed to Graves' ophthalmopathy.

The CDR3 loop is CASRKVAGAISYEQYF. Written as DNA, the CDR3 is TGTGCCAGCAGGAAAGTAGCGGGGGCAATCTCCTACGAGCAGTACTTC. The chain has TRBV6-1 and TRBJ2-7; 9 nucleotides agree with TRBD2. The CDR3 runs to 16 residues. Per germline, CDR1 MNHNS and CDR2 SASEGT. J gave up 0 bases and V 6 bases, and 9 bases lay outside the gene matches.

The sample holds many counts of this clonotype. This sequence joins TRBV5-1 and TRBJ1-5; TRBD1 matches 7 bases. CDR3 size: 14 residues. V trimming: 2 bases; J trimming: 5 bases; junction bases outside the gene matches: 4. The V gene's germline CDR1 is SGHRS and CDR2 YFSETQ. Written as DNA, the CDR3 is TGCGCCAGCAGCTTCGGGACAGAAGATCAGCCCCAGCATTTT. Encoded protein: CASSFGTEDQPQHF. The full variable domain, completed using reference TRBV5-1 and TRBJ1-5, is KAGVTQTPRYLIKTRGQQVTLSCSPISGHRSVSWYQQTPGQGLQFLFEYFSETQRNKGNFPGRFSGRQFSNSRSEMNVSTLELGDSALYLCASSFGTEDQPQHFGDGTRLSIL.

In its sample, this clonotype was seen many times. The chain combines TRBV20-1 with TRBJ1-2; no firm D call. CDR3 length equals 12 residues. Germline lookup yields CDR1 DFQATT and CDR2 SNEGSKA (reference sequence). Deletions cut 3 bases from V and 1 base from J, with 6 bases between. The CDR3 region is CSASRDNYGYTF. Here the CDR3 DNA reads TGCAGTGCTAGTCGGGATAACTATGGCTACACCTTC.

In its sample, this clonotype was seen many times. The rearrangement uses TRBV4-1 and TRBJ2-7, with TRBD1 as a possible D gene (6 bases). The CDR3 runs to 17 residues. Looked up from germline, CDR1 is MGHRA and CDR2 is YSYEKL. Trimming removed 4 bases at V and 0 bases at J, with 19 bases between. The DNA for the CDR3 is TGCGCCAGCAGCCTGAATATGCTGGGGACAAGCTCCTACGAGCAGTACTTC. Translating it yields CASSLNMLGTSSYEQYF.

This clonotype was detected many times. The DNA for the CDR3 is TGTGCCAGCAGTGCTACTCTAGCGTCCGAGACCCAGTACTTC. It translates to CASSATLASETQYF. The chain uses TRBV9 and TRBJ2-5; TRBD2 is a possible D gene (6 bases). CDR1 and CDR2 from the germline V gene are SGDLS and YYNGEE. Trimming took 5 bases from V and 5 from J, leaving 16 bases between them. The CDR3 sequence is 14 residues long. Using reference TRBV9 and TRBJ2-5 for the parts outside the CDR3, the full variable domain is DSGVTQTPKHLITATGQRVTLRCSPRSGDLSVYWYQQSLDQGLQFLIQYYNGEERAKGNILERFSAQQFPDLHSELNLSSLELGDSALYFCASSATLASETQYFGPGTRLLVL.

In this sample, this clonotype turned up a few times. The V call is TRBV20-1, the J call TRBJ2-7; possibly TRBD1 or TRBD2 for D (5 bases each). With 7 bases removed from V and 3 bases from J, the gap between germline ends came to 13 bases. The CDR3 is 12 amino acids. Germline V gives CDR1 DFQATT, CDR2 SNEGSKA (reference sequence). CDR3 residues: CSVRDQDYEQYF. Written as DNA, the CDR3 is TGCAGTGTTCGGGACCAAGACTACGAGCAGTACTTC.

This clonotype was recorded many times. The chain recombines TRBV12-3 or TRBV12-4 with TRBJ2-7, with 7 nucleotides matching TRBD2. The CDR3 is 14 residues long. V shed 8 bases, J shed 4 bases, and the junction held 11 bases outside the gene matches. The CDR3 sequence: CASWGGRIGYEQYF. DNA for the CDR3: TGTGCCAGCTGGGGAGGGCGGATCGGTTACGAGCAGTACTTC.

The sample holds many counts of this clonotype. The chain recombines TRBV28 with TRBJ1-1; TRBD1 matches 10 bases. The V segment lost 0 bases and the J segment 8 bases; nucleotides outside the gene matches: 0. This CDR3 has 13 residues. Per germline, CDR1 MDHEN and CDR2 SYDVKM. CDR3 residues: CASSLWDRGEAFF. For the CDR3, the DNA is TGTGCCAGCAGTTTATGGGACAGGGGGGAAGCTTTCTTT.

This clonotype was observed a handful of times. This may be a read error, as it is one base from a much larger clone. V gene TRBV30 combines with J gene TRBJ2-7, with 16 nucleotides matching TRBD2. Germline V gene lookup returns CDR1 GTSNPN and CDR2 SVGIG (reference sequence). V shed 7 bases and J 0 bases; nucleotides not matched to a gene: 9. The CDR3 runs 17 residues. CDR3 in amino acids: CALTGTSGRVNSYEQYF. CDR3 bases: TGTGCCTTGACCGGGACTAGCGGGAGGGTTAACTCCTACGAGCAGTACTTC.

At least ten counts were recorded for this clonotype. This sequence joins TRBV10-3 and TRBJ2-2; D is unresolved. The CDR3 length is 13 residues. Germline-derived CDR1 and CDR2 are ENHRY and SYGVKD. The V and J ends lost 1 base and 4 bases respectively, with 4 bases between them. The CDR3 DNA is TGTGCCATCAGTGAGTTCGCCACCGGGGAGCTGTTTTTT. The encoded protein is CAISEFATGELFF.

This clonotype appeared many times. The chain uses TRBV6-5 and TRBJ2-4; TRBD2 is a possible D gene (6 bases). There are 15 residues in the CDR3. The V end lost 1 base, the J end lost 8 bases, and 15 bases lay between the germline ends. Germline V gives CDR1 MNHEY, CDR2 SVGAGI. The CDR3 sequence: CASSYLRAWGDIQYF. CDR3 nucleotide sequence: TGTGCCAGCAGTTACTTACGGGCTTGGGGGGACATTCAGTACTTC.

The chain combines TRBV11-2 with TRBJ2-2; the D is unclear. V shed 7 bases and J shed 5 bases, with 11 bases lying between them. CDR3 length: 13 residues. CDR1 is SGHAT, CDR2 FQNNGV, per germline. This CDR3 reads CASKLGRTGELFF. CDR3 bases: TGTGCCAGCAAATTAGGTCGGACCGGGGAGCTGTTTTTT.

This chain joins TRBV12-3 or TRBV12-4 and TRBJ1-1; D possibly corresponds to TRBD1 (6 bases). V was trimmed by 7 bases and J by 8 bases, leaving 14 bases between them. This CDR3 is built from 12 residues. The CDR3 region has the DNA TGTGCCAGCACCGAAAGGGGGGGGGAAGCTTTCTTT. Its translation: CASTERGGEAFF.

This clonotype was seen at least ten times. This rearrangement joins TRBV7-8 to TRBJ2-7, with D perhaps matching TRBD2 (6 bases). The CDR3 spans 14 residues. The V gene's germline CDR1 is SGHVS and CDR2 FQNEAQ. The V end was cut by 6 bases, the J end by 5 bases, with 17 bases between. CDR3 sequence: CASSSRGFSNEQYF. The CDR3 region has the DNA TGTGCCAGCAGTTCCCGGGGGTTCTCAAACGAGCAGTACTTC.

The V call is TRBV6-2 or TRBV6-3, the J call TRBJ2-2; D unclear. The ends were cut back, 8 bases at V and 3 bases at J, with 4 bases in the middle. CDR1 MNHEY and CDR2 SVGEGT come from the germline V gene. This CDR3 contains 11 residues. CDR3 bases: TGTGCCAGCGTAGACACCGGGGAGCTGTTTTTT. Translating it yields CASVDTGELFF.

This clonotype was counted many times. The chain couples TRBV29-1 to TRBJ2-5, with D perhaps TRBD2 (5 bases). The V end lost 2 bases, the J end lost 2 bases, and 12 bases lay between the germline ends. Germline loops: CDR1 SQVTM, CDR2 ANQGSEA. The CDR3 extends over 14 amino acids. CDR3 in DNA: TGCAGCGTTGAAAGAGGACTTCGACAAGAGACCCAGTACTTC. Translated: CSVERGLRQETQYF. Together with reference TRBV29-1 and TRBJ2-5, the CDR3 gives the full variable domain: SAVISQKPSRDICQRGTSLTIQCQVDSQVTMMFWYRQQPGQSLTLIATANQGSEATYESGFVIDKFPISRPNLTFSTLTVSNMSPEDSSIYLCSVERGLRQETQYFGPGTRLLVL.

The chain is built from TRBV5-8 and TRBJ1-1; D not resolved. CDR3 length equals 15 residues. Per the germline V gene, CDR1 is SGHTS and CDR2 is YDEGEE. V lost 2 bases to trimming and J lost 5 bases, with 16 bases between them. Written as DNA, the CDR3 is TGTGCCAGCAGCTTTGGCGGTCACGCAGGTACTGAAGCTTTCTTT. Translated, it gives CASSFGGHAGTEAFF.

The chain is built from TRBV20-1 and TRBJ1-1; TRBD1 matches 8 bases. The germline CDR1 and CDR2 sequences are DFQATT and SNEGSKA (reference sequence). V trimming: 0 bases; J trimming: 7 bases; junction bases outside the gene matches: 13. The length of the CDR3 is 16 residues. The CDR3 reads CSARDSDRGLFGEAFF. CDR3 nucleotides: TGCAGTGCTAGAGATAGCGACAGGGGCCTTTTTGGTGAAGCTTTCTTT.

This clonotype was seen ten or more times. This rearrangement joins TRBV7-9 to TRBJ2-7, with 12 bases identical to TRBD2. CDR1 and CDR2 (germline): SEHNR, FQNEAQ (reference sequence). J gave up 6 bases and V 5 bases, and 8 bases lay outside the gene matches. The CDR3 loop spans 15 amino acids. CDR3 protein: CASSRTSGERGEQYF. DNA of the CDR3: TGTGCCAGCAGCCGGACTAGCGGGGAACGGGGCGAGCAGTACTTC.

This clonotype was seen ten or more times. For the CDR3, the DNA is TGTGCCTTACGACCGGCTATATACAATGAGCAGTTCTTC. Protein: CALRPAIYNEQFF. The chain joins TRBV7-9 to TRBJ2-1, with D unresolved. V shed 11 bases and J shed 4 bases, with 15 bases lying between them. The CDR3 is 13 residues long. Germline V CDR1 and CDR2: SEHNR, FQNEAQ (reference sequence).

The genes are TRBV12-3 or TRBV12-4 and TRBJ2-5; 9 bases match TRBD1. Trimming at V came to 9 bases and at J to 5 bases, leaving 10 bases not matched to a gene. The CDR3 extends over 14 amino acids. The CDR3 spells CASLRTGEFETQYF. The CDR3, as DNA: TGTGCCAGTCTGCGGACAGGGGAGTTTGAGACCCAGTACTTC.

Ten or more counts support this clonotype. The V call is TRBV14, the J call TRBJ2-7, with D perhaps given as TRBD1 or TRBD2 (5 bases each). V lost 3 bases and J 2 bases, leaving 14 bases between the germline ends. Germline CDR1 reads SGHDN; CDR2 reads FVKESK. The CDR3 sequence is 15 residues long. The CDR3 sequence: CASSQGLLGAYEQYF. In nucleotides, the CDR3 is TGTGCCAGCAGCCAGGGTTTACTAGGGGCCTACGAGCAGTACTTC.

This clonotype was recorded many times. The V and J genes are TRBV30 and TRBJ1-6; possibly TRBD1 for D (5 bases). The CDR3 consists of 13 residues. Germline V gene sequence: CDR1 GTSNPN, CDR2 SVGIG (reference sequence). The ends were cut back, 2 bases at V and 11 bases at J, with 13 bases in the middle. The CDR3 DNA reads as TGTGCCTGGAGTCTACAGGCTAGAGCACCCCTCCACTTT. Its protein product is CAWSLQARAPLHF.